The present T cell receptor beta chain was sequenced within a study of regulatory T cells in long-lasting Graves disease. HTBI primers from iRepertoire and Arm-PCR of CDR3 regions yielded the TCR beta libraries. TCRdb re-called the multiplex PCR reads through MiXCR, storing one row per CDR3 protein. The sample has 400,000 to 600,000 distinct CDR3 sequences, 20% to 25% seen once. Study-wide points: Between persistent patients, a few thousand public clonotypes were shared, exceeding the roughly 920 shared between new patients.

Turning to this clonotype: Its antigen is not identified.

As to time point: persistent/refractory GD, antithyroid drugs over 5 years with positive TRAb. Scientists built the TCR library using RNA that was extracted from PBMCs. Trimming at V came to 3 bases and at J to 0 bases, leaving 5 bases not matched to a gene. Germline CDR1 is MDHEN and CDR2 is SYDVKM. CDR3 length: 17 amino acids. This sequence originates from a female donor with Graves disease. V is TRBV28 and J is TRBJ2-6; 7 positions match TRBD2. Sequenced material: peripheral blood mononuclear cells (PBMCs), taken when the disease was refractory, from a patient treated with antithyroid drugs. The CDR3 sequence: CASSFTGGLSGANVLTF. The CDR3 region has the DNA TGTGCCAGCAGTTTCACGGGAGGCCTCTCTGGGGCCAACGTCCTGACTTTC.